This T cell receptor beta chain was sequenced for a study of monozygotic twins with inflammatory bowel disease. Each TCR library used 3500 ng of total RNA. UMIs with a 6-nucleotide sample barcode were added by template switching. TCRdb reworked the 5' RACE reads into one entry per CDR3 protein, no DNA. Here the sample table reports fewer than 550,000 distinct CDR3 sequences. CDR1 is SGHRS, CDR2 YFSETQ, per germline. CDR3 length equals 15 residues. This chain connects TRBV5-1 to TRBJ2-4; TCRdb returns TRBD2, unconfirmable since there is no DNA. Sequenced input: blood. This sequence was found in a human donor with ulcerative colitis or Crohn's disease, or a healthy co-twin of an affected twin (not recorded which). CDR3 residues: CASSQTSGLKNIQYF. Combining the CDR3 with reference TRBV5-1 and TRBJ2-4 gives the whole variable domain KAGVTQTPRYLIKTRGQQVTLSCSPISGHRSVSWYQQTPGQGLQFLFEYFSETQRNKGNFPGRFSGRQFSNSRSEMNVSTLELGDSALYLCASSQTSGLKNIQYFGAGTRLSVL.